This TCR beta chain was retrieved from a study of blood T cell repertoires in COVID-19. Sequenced by immunoSEQ multiplex PCR; TCRdb stores in-frame clones only, minus some. The sample gives about 270,000 clones, 70% to 90% of which show up once; around 4.5% is in the top ten. The V end lost 6 bases, the J end lost 2 bases, and 13 bases lay between the germline ends. CDR1 is SNHLY, CDR2 FYNNEI, per germline. This CDR3 has 14 residues. The material sequenced was peripheral blood. The receptor comes from a woman aged 45-60 years with active or convalescent COVID-19. This chain links TRBV2 with TRBJ1-1, with D maybe TRBD1 (6 bases). The chain's CDR3 is CASRFGQLNTEAFF. The CDR3 DNA follows: TGTGCCAGCAGATTCGGACAGCTCAACACTGAAGCTTTCTTT.